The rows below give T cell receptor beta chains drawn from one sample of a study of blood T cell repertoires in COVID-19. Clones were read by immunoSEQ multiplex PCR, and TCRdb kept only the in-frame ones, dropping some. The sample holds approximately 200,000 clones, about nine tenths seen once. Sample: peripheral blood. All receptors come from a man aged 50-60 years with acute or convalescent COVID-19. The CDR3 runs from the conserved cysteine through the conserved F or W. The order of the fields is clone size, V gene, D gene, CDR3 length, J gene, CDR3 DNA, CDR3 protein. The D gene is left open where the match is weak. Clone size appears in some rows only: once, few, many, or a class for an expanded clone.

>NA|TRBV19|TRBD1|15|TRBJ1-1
TGTGCCAGTAGTTCCGGGACAGGTATGAACACTGAAGCTTTCTTT
CASSSGTGMNTEAFF
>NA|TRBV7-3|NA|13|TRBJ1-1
TGTGCCAGCAGCCAAGACAAGTACACTGAAGCTTTCTTT
CASSQDKYTEAFF
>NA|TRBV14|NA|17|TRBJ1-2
TGTGCCAGCAGCCAAGATTTAGCAGATCCGTCAGATCCTGGCTACACCTTC
CASSQDLADPSDPGYTF
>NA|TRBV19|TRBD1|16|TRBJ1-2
TGTGCCAGTAGTATAACCCCCGAGGGGACAGTATATGGCTACACCTTC
CASSITPEGTVYGYTF
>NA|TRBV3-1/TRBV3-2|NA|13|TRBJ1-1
TGTGCCAGCAGCCAGGCCACGAACACTGAAGCTTTCTTT
CASSQATNTEAFF
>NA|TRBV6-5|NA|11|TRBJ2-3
TGTGCCAGCTTACAGGCAGATACGCAGTATTTT
CASLQADTQYF
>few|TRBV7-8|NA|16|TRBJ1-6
TGTGCCAGCAGCTTAGAGGTCATCCCGGGGGTTTCACCCCTCCACTTT
CASSLEVIPGVSPLHF
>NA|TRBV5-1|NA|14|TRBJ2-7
TGCGCCAGCAGCTTGGGAGGGGACACCTACGAGCAGTACTTC
CASSLGGDTYEQYF
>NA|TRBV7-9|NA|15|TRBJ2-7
TGTGCCAGCAGCGACACGATCCGGGACAACTACGAGCAGTACTTC
CASSDTIRDNYEQYF
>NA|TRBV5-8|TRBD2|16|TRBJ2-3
TGTGCCAGCAGCTTGGGGCGGGGGGCCTTCACAGATACGCAGTATTTT
CASSLGRGAFTDTQYF
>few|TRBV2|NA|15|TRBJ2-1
TGTGCCAGCAGTGAAGTGACTAGAGCTAGTAGTGAGCAGTTCTTC
CASSEVTRASSEQFF
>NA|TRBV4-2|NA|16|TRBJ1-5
TGTGCCAGCAGCCCCCTGGACAAGGGCGCCAATCAGCCCCAGCATTTT
CASSPLDKGANQPQHF
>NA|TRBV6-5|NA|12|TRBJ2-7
TGTGCCAGCACCTCGGGACATGGCGAGCAGTACTTC
CASTSGHGEQYF
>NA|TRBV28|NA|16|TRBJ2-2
TGTGCCAGCAGTTTATTCCCCGGGGGGAACACCGGGGAGCTGTTTTTT
CASSLFPGGNTGELFF
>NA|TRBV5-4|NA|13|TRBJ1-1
TGTGCCAGCAGCCTTCAGGGGTCCGATGAAGCTTTCTTT
CASSLQGSDEAFF
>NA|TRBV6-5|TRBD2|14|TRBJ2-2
TGTGCCAGCACAACTAGCGGGGACACCGGGGAGCTGTTTTTT
CASTTSGDTGELFF
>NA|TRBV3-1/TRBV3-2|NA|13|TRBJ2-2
TGTGCCAGCAGCCTAACGAACACCGGGGAGCTGTTTTTT
CASSLTNTGELFF
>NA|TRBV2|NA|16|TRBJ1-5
TGTGCCAGCAGTGACGCCGTCCAGGGATGGAATCAGCCCCAGCATTTT
CASSDAVQGWNQPQHF
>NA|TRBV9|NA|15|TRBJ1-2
TGTGCCAGCAGCGTAAATGTTGGGCAGGGCTATGGCTACACCTTC
CASSVNVGQGYGYTF
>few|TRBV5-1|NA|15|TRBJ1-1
TGCGCCAGCAGCTTGGCCTCAGGGAGGGGTACTGAAGCTTTCTTT
CASSLASGRGTEAFF
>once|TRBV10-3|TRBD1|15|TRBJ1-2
TGTGCCATCAGTGAGGCCCAGGACAGGTCCTATAGCTACACCTTC
CAISEAQDRSYSYTF
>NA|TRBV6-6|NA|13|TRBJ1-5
TGTGCCAGCACTGACAGAATTAATCAGCCCCAGCATTTT
CASTDRINQPQHF
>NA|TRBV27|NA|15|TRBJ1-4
TGTGCCAGCCGCCGGACAGCCTTTCCTAATGAAAAACTGTTTTTT
CASRRTAFPNEKLFF
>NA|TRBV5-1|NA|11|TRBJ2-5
TGCGCCAGCAGCCGTCAAGAGACCCAGTACTTC
CASSRQETQYF
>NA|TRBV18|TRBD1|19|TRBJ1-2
TGTGCCAGCTCACCAGTAGGACAGGCAAACCCGGCAGGAAACTATGGCTACACCTTC
CASSPVGQANPAGNYGYTF
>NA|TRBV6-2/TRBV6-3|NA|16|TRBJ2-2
TGTGCCAGCAGTTGGACACTCCCAGGGGGGACCGGGGAGCTGTTTTTT
CASSWTLPGGTGELFF
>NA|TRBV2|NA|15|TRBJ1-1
TGTGCCAGCAGTGAGAGGGCGGAGGTGAACACTGAAGCTTTCTTT
CASSERAEVNTEAFF
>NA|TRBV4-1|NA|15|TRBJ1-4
TGCGCCAGCAGCCAAGAGGGGGGTCTAGGGGAAAAACTGTTTTTT
CASSQEGGLGEKLFF
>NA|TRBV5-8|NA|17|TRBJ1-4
TGTGCCAGCAGCTATTCCTCCATGGCCGGGGATTATGAAAAACTGTTTTTT
CASSYSSMAGDYEKLFF
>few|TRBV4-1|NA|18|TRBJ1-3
TGCGCCAGCAGCCAAGGGACCCTTGGACTCTCTTTTGGAAACACCATATATTTT
CASSQGTLGLSFGNTIYF
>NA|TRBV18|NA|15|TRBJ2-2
TGTGCCAGCTCAGTGGGGGCGTATGACACCGGGGAGCTGTTTTTT
CASSVGAYDTGELFF
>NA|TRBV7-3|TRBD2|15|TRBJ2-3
TGTGCCAGCAGCGATAGCGGGGGGGTGGCAGATACGCAGTATTTT
CASSDSGGVADTQYF
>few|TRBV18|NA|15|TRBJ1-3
TGTGCCAGCTCACCATCGCGCCAGGGGGGAAACACCATATATTTT
CASSPSRQGGNTIYF
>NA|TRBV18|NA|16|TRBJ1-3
TGTGCCAGCTCACCCCCTTCCGGGGTGTCTGGAAACACCATATATTTT
CASSPPSGVSGNTIYF
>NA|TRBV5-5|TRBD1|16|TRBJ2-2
TGTGCCAGCAGCCGTATGACAGGGGCAAACACCGGGGAGCTGTTTTTT
CASSRMTGANTGELFF
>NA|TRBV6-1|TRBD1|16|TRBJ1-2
TGTGCCAGCAGTGAAGCCGGACAGGGGACTTTCTATGGCTACACCTTC
CASSEAGQGTFYGYTF
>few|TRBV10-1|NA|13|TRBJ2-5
TGCGCCAGCAGTGAGCATCAGGGAGGGACCCAGTACTTC
CASSEHQGGTQYF
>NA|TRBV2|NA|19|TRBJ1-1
TGTGCCAGCAGTAATACCCAAGCGGGGGGACCGGGTGTTCGGGGGGTAGCTTTCTTT
CASSNTQAGGPGVRGVAFF
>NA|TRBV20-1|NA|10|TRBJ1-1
TGCAGTGCCCCTTATACTGAAGCTTTCTTT
CSAPYTEAFF
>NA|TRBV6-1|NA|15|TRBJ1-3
TGTGCCAGCAGTGAATTGACGGGAGGGAGAAACACCATATATTTT
CASSELTGGRNTIYF
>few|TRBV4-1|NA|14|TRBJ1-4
TGCGCCAGCGACTCACAAGGTCTCGGTGAAAAACTGTTTTTT
CASDSQGLGEKLFF
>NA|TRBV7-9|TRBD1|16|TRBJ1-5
TGTGCCAGCAGCTTTGGATCCACAGGGGGAGATCAGCCCCAGCATTTT
CASSFGSTGGDQPQHF
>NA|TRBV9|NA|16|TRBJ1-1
TGTGCCAGCAGCGTAGCTCCGGGTGGAAAAACCACTGAAGCTTTCTTT
CASSVAPGGKTTEAFF
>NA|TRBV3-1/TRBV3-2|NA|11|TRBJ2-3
TGTGCCAGCCAGCGGGCAGATACGCAGTATTTT
CASQRADTQYF
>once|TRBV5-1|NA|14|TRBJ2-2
TGCGCCAGCAGCCCACAAGGAGGGACCGGGGAGCTGTTTTTT
CASSPQGGTGELFF
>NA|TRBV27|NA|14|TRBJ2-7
TGTGCCAGCAGAGTAATTGTATCGGCCTACGAGCAGTACTTC
CASRVIVSAYEQYF
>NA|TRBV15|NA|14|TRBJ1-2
TGTGCCACCAGCAGACGTAAAGCCTCCTATGGCTACACCTTC
CATSRRKASYGYTF
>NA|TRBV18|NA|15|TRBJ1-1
TGTGCCAGCTCACGAGGACAGAACCAGAACACTGAAGCTTTCTTT
CASSRGQNQNTEAFF
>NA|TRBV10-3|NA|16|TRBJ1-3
TGTGCCATCAGTGATCCAGGGGTCGGCTCTGGAAACACCATATATTTT
CAISDPGVGSGNTIYF
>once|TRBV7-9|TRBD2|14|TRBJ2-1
TGTGCCAGCAGTGGGGGACTAGGCTACAATGAGCAGTTCTTC
CASSGGLGYNEQFF
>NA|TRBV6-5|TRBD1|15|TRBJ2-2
TGTGCCAGCAGGATAGGGACAGGGTATACCGGGGAGCTGTTTTTT
CASRIGTGYTGELFF